Below are 8 T cell receptor beta chains sequenced from a single sample in a study of early T cells in non-severe SARS-CoV-2 infection. TCRdb re-derived calls from the 5' RACE reads in MiXCR, one entry per CDR3 protein. The table shows about 29,000 distinct CDR3 sequences, with approximately 5.2% occurring only once. The sequencing input was whole blood. The receptor source for this set is an adult who was a healthcare worker with PCR-confirmed SARS-CoV-2 infection or an uninfected control (not recorded which).

This clonotype was detected many times. This chain joins TRBV28 and TRBJ2-7, with 7 bases identical to TRBD2. Germline CDR1 MDHEN, CDR2 SYDVKM. This CDR3 is 18 amino acids long. The junction had 14 bases not matched to a gene; V was cut back by 3 bases and J by 0 bases. The CDR3 region has the DNA TGTGCCAGCAGTTTCTCCAAAGGGGCGGGGGAGCGCTCCTACGAGCAGTACTTC. Translation: CASSFSKGAGERSYEQYF.

This clonotype ranks as medium-sized. The chain recombines TRBV20-1 with TRBJ2-5, with 12 nucleotides matching TRBD2. CDR1 DFQATT and CDR2 SNEGSKA come from the germline V gene (reference sequence). V was pared by 0 bases and J by 1 base, with 6 bases of the junction left unmatched. This CDR3 contains 17 residues. The DNA of the CDR3 is TGCAGTGCTAGAGATCCGTTACTAGCGGGGGGCCAAGAGACCCAGTACTTC. Protein sequence: CSARDPLLAGGQETQYF.

In its sample, this clonotype was seen many times. V usage is TRBV5-1 and J usage is TRBJ2-6; perhaps TRBD1 as D (5 bases). The germline CDR1 and CDR2 sequences are SGHRS and YFSETQ. Trimming left V 3 bases short and J 0 bases short, with 7 bases between. CDR3 length: 15 residues. CDR3 in DNA: TGCGCCAGCAGCTCTGACAGCTCTGGGGCCAACGTCCTGACTTTC. Translating it yields CASSSDSSGANVLTF.

This clonotype was seen more than once but under ten times. V is TRBV11-3 and J is TRBJ2-3; 8 nucleotides match TRBD1. Trimming at V came to 5 bases and at J to 3 bases, leaving 4 bases not matched to a gene. The germline gives CDR1 SGHNT, CDR2 YENEEA. The CDR3 is made up of 14 amino acids. CDR3 in amino acids: CASSPRDRTDTQYF. The CDR3 coding sequence is TGTGCCAGCAGCCCGCGGGACAGGACAGATACGCAGTATTTT.

This clonotype was observed many times. V and J are TRBV2 and TRBJ2-1; a possible D gene is TRBD1 (6 bases). V shed 6 bases and J shed 11 bases, with 14 bases lying between them. Germline V gene data show CDR1 as SNHLY and CDR2 as FYNNEI. This CDR3 is built from 12 residues. CDR3 in amino acids: CASRQDSNKQFF. In nucleotides, the CDR3 is TGTGCCAGCAGGCAGGACAGTAATAAGCAGTTCTTC.

V gene TRBV19 combines with J gene TRBJ2-3; 8 bases fit TRBD2. In germline, CDR1 is LNHDA, CDR2 SQIVND (reference sequence). The CDR3 has 17 residues. V dropped 0 bases and J dropped 7; count of bases not matched to a gene: 12. CDR3 in amino acids: CASSIEGARGAWNTQYF. The CDR3 bases are TGTGCCAGTAGTATAGAAGGGGCGCGGGGGGCTTGGAATACGCAGTATTTT. Variable domain in full (rest from reference TRBV19 and TRBJ2-3): DGGITQSPKYLFRKEGQNVTLSCEQNLNHDAMYWYRQDPGQGLRLIYYSQIVNDFQKGDIAEGYSVSREKKESFPLTVTSAQKNPTAFYLCASSIEGARGAWNTQYFGPGTRLTVL.

The rearrangement links TRBV5-5 to TRBJ2-3; possible D gene TRBD2, 6 bases. The germline gives CDR1 SGHKS, CDR2 YYEKEE (reference sequence). V lost 2 bases, J lost 5 bases, and 18 bases lay in between. This CDR3 has 16 amino acids. The CDR3 protein is CASSFGPRPGRDTQYF. CDR3 DNA sequence: TGTGCCAGCAGCTTCGGACCTCGACCCGGGAGAGATACGCAGTATTTT.

This clonotype has ten or more counts. The gene calls are TRBV29-1 and TRBJ2-1, with 8 nucleotides matching TRBD2. Germline assignment: CDR1 SQVTM and CDR2 ANQGSEA. V lost 7 bases and J lost 7; bases outside the gene matches: 15. This CDR3 contains 15 residues. The CDR3 region is CSAIPGLGGDNEQFF. For the CDR3, the DNA is TGCAGCGCCATCCCGGGACTAGGTGGTGATAATGAGCAGTTCTTC.